The subject of this entry is one T cell receptor (beta chain). As yet, its antigen is unknown. These data belong to a study of cytomegalovirus exposure and HLA in healthy donors. Overall study results and limits: Based on reports, TCR beta sequences accurately predicted HLA-A and HLA-B alleles for most subjects.

Germline loops: CDR1 SEHNR, CDR2 FQNEAQ (reference sequence). The CDR3 sequence is 14 residues long. V shed 0 bases and J shed 6 bases, with 10 bases lying between them. The PCR employed 60 Vbeta primers together with 13 Jbeta primers. Profiled with immunoSEQ multiplex PCR; TCRdb holds only in-frame clones, not every one. This sample has about 200,000 clones, with nearly 80% found just once. The clonotype was recovered from a man aged 18 to 29 in good health and CMV-seronegative. The rearrangement uses TRBV7-9 and TRBJ2-3; D gene uncertain. Sequenced: PBMCs. The CDR3 sequence is CASSLARTIDTQYF. CDR3 DNA: TGTGCCAGCAGCTTAGCGAGAACGATCGATACGCAGTATTTT.